This paragraph covers one TCR beta chain sequence. The target of this receptor is not known. Nothing much larger sits one base from this clone, and base qualities are not available. The sample comes from a study of blood T cell repertoires in COVID-19 (dated by TCRdb to the early 2020s). About the full investigation: Collaborator samples came from the United States, Italy and Spain and covered acute and convalescent phases of COVID-19. Where HLA class I and class II types were available, the types were taken from metadata supplied by the sample provider, not from assay-based typing. The material from the prospective study consisted of cDNA or gDNA derived from T cells, B-cell-depleted T cells, or PBMCs. The samples were drawn from two sources: the first 160 participants of the ongoing ImmuneRACE study, and 1,254 subjects contributed by 6 global collaborators. Subjects who had been exposed to COVID-19, were actively infected with it, or had recovered from it provided the deeply sampled blood TCRbeta repertoires that made up the dataset. Sample metadata almost always included a de-identified subject ID, COVID-19 status, age in years and sex. The repertoires were made available in a free public database intended to serve as a resource for research on the immune response to SARS-CoV-2. Results and caveats for the whole study, not just this receptor: How much clinical and demographic metadata was included differed by source and by participant, and the metadata was provided uncurated.

TCRbeta CDR3 regions were amplified from genomic DNA using the immunoSEQ Assay, a bias-controlled multiplex PCR. Regarding the original processing steps: The number of nucleated cells in each sample was estimated by amplification of reference gene primers within the assay. To quantify the absolute abundance of each unique TCRbeta CDR3 rearrangement, sequence reads were collapsed and filtered. For each sample, productive Simpson clonality was calculated by taking the square root of Simpson's diversity index across productive rearrangements. The table was pulled from immuneACCESS by TCRdb, which kept in-frame rearrangements only. Such tables lose some clones; where checked, under half of the loss comes from unresolved V genes, and the rest has no known cause. V and J calls plus clone size are reproduced from that table; the DNA served to infer D and trimming. The sample records more than 20,000 clones, less than 85% of which are singletons. Together, the top ten hold around 13% of the sample.

Each collaborating institution followed its own protocols to collect whole blood in K2EDTA tubes. For TCRbeta analysis, collaborator samples were shipped as frozen whole blood, as isolated PBMCs, or as DNA extracted from either sample type. From V the trimming removes 4 bases and from J it removes 7 bases, while the gene matches leave 4 bases of the junction unaccounted for. Looking up the germline V gene yields CDR1 ENHRY and CDR2 SYGVKD. The CDR3 covers 14 residues, taking in both the cysteine and the phenylalanine. Here the CDR3 DNA is all that survives: 42 bases in frame from base 1. This chain joins TRBV10-3 to TRBJ2-1; 10 of the junction bases match TRBD1. The receptor's source is a man between 60 and 75 years old with active COVID-19. The sequenced material came from peripheral blood. The CDR3 protein is CAISGDRGRNEQFF. The nucleotides read TGTGCCATCAGTGGGGACAGGGGAAGAAATGAGCAGTTCTTC.